This T cell receptor (beta chain) is from a study of cytomegalovirus exposure and HLA in healthy donors. Study results and limitations: When a later analysis was performed, an Asian-associated ancestry cluster reportedly had fewer N-insertions than the roughly 690-donor mean. Excluded: some indistinguishable V segments such as TRBV6-2 and TRBV6-3.

As for this clone: The antigen is unknown.

PCR used 60 Vbeta primers and 13 Jbeta primers. The method was immunoSEQ multiplex PCR; TCRdb's version includes in-frame clones alone and lacks a portion of them. The table has about 200,000 clones, 70% to 85% seen once; the top ten hold about 0.092%. J lost 3 bases, V lost 5 bases, and 3 bases had no gene match. The CDR3 length is 13 residues. The germline CDR1 and CDR2 sequences are SGHTA and FQGTGA. The genes are TRBV7-3 and TRBJ1-1; 7 nucleotides match TRBD1. The TCR originated in a boy between 2 and 10 years old in good health and CMV-seronegative. Material for sequencing was PBMCs. CDR3 in DNA: TGTGCCAGCAGCGACAGGGTACACACTGAAGCTTTCTTT. Translated, it gives CASSDRVHTEAFF.